This passage covers 16 T cell receptor beta chains from one sample sequenced in a study of healthy donors' naive CD4 and CD8 T cells. TCR libraries were built from approximately 0.45 ug of total RNA by linear amplification. TCRdb redid the calling of the reads with MiXCR, one entry per CDR3 protein. The repertoire holds around 180,000 distinct CDR3 sequences, around 70% seen once, with 2% to 2.5% in the top ten. The material sequenced was naive CD4+ and CD8+ T cells sorted from blood, pooled from several donors. These receptor sequences come from a pool of human donors in good health; the sample pools cells from several healthy donors.

The chain combines TRBV18 with TRBJ2-7; D gene ambiguous. This CDR3 has 13 residues. V dropped 4 bases and J dropped 3 bases, with 10 bases sitting between them. Germline CDR1 KGHSH, CDR2 LQKENI. In DNA, the CDR3 is TGTGCCAGCTCACAAGGCGCAGACTACGAGCAGTACTTC. This codes for CASSQGADYEQYF.

This clonotype occurred a few times. The chain recombines TRBV27 with TRBJ2-1; D may be TRBD1 or TRBD2 (5 bases each). In germline, CDR1 is MNHEY, CDR2 SMNVEV (reference sequence). V lost 6 bases and J lost 5, with 32 bases in between. The CDR3 consists of 20 residues. The CDR3 coding sequence is TGTGCCAGCAGGACAAGGTCCCGGGCATCCCATGAGGGGACCCACAATGAGCAGTTCTTC. Translated, it gives CASRTRSRASHEGTHNEQFF.

This chain joins TRBV15 and TRBJ2-1; 9 bases are a match to TRBD1. The length of the CDR3 is 16 residues. Germline lookup yields CDR1 LNHNV and CDR2 YYDKDF (reference sequence). Germline trimming cut 1 base from V and 3 bases from J; bases unmatched to any gene: 4. The CDR3 here is CATSRVVTGGYNEQFF. The CDR3 DNA reads as TGTGCCACCAGCAGAGTGGTGACAGGGGGCTACAATGAGCAGTTCTTC.

The V and J genes are TRBV29-1 and TRBJ2-5; D not resolved. The CDR3 is 12 residues long. Germline V gene data show CDR1 as SQVTM and CDR2 as ANQGSEA. V lost 4 bases and J lost 3, with 9 bases in between. The CDR3, as DNA: TGCAGCGTTGCCGGGTTAGAAGAGACCCAGTACTTC. Amino acids: CSVAGLEETQYF.

The CDR3 DNA reads TGCAGTGGCAGCGGGGGTACCTACAATGAGCAGTTCTTC. As protein: CSGSGGTYNEQFF. V usage is TRBV20-1 and J usage is TRBJ2-1; 8 bases line up with TRBD2. The CDR3 totals 13 residues. Germline V lookup: CDR1 DFQATT, CDR2 SNEGSKA (reference sequence). V gave up 7 bases and J gave up 2 bases; unmatched junction bases: 4.

CDR3 amino acids: CASSPDRGLGPGELFF. The CDR3 DNA is TGTGCCAGCAGTCCCGACAGGGGATTAGGGCCCGGGGAGCTGTTTTTT. The chain is built from TRBV7-8 and TRBJ2-2, with 8 bases that match TRBD1. The CDR3 runs 16 residues. Germline lookup yields CDR1 SGHVS and CDR2 FQNEAQ. With 6 bases clipped from V and 6 bases from J, the junction kept 12 bases outside the gene matches.

This rearrangement joins TRBV27 to TRBJ2-7; possibly TRBD2 for D (5 bases). This CDR3 region has 12 residues. CDR1 is MNHEY and CDR2 is SMNVEV in the germline V gene (reference sequence). The V and J ends lost 5 bases and 10 bases respectively, with 15 bases between them. CDR3 DNA: TGTGCCAGCAGTGAAACGGGGAAACCCCAGTACTTC. It encodes CASSETGKPQYF.

The chain has TRBV29-1 and TRBJ2-1; D ambiguous. This CDR3 comprises 13 residues. Deletions cut 5 bases from V and 4 bases from J, with 12 bases between. Germline values: CDR1 SQVTM, CDR2 ANQGSEA. The CDR3 is CSVKPRLYNEQFF. CDR3 sequence (DNA): TGCAGCGTTAAACCGCGGCTATACAATGAGCAGTTCTTC.

A few counts support this clonotype. J is TRBJ1-2 and V is TRBV29-1; 7 bases are shared with TRBD1. This CDR3 has 12 amino acids. The V gene's germline CDR1 is SQVTM and CDR2 ANQGSEA. J gave up 2 bases and V 7 bases, and 4 bases lay outside the gene matches. The DNA of the CDR3 is TGCAGCGCCGGGACAGAGAACTATGGCTACACCTTC. Its translation: CSAGTENYGYTF.

The chain has TRBV29-1 and TRBJ2-6, with D tentatively TRBD1 (6 bases). The CDR3 is made up of 15 amino acids. Germline-derived CDR1 and CDR2 are SQVTM and ANQGSEA. Trimming shortened V by 1 base and J by 0 bases, and 7 bases separated the two germline ends. CDR3 loop: CSVEGDTSGANVLTF. The CDR3 DNA follows: TGCAGCGTTGAAGGGGACACCTCTGGGGCCAACGTCCTGACTTTC.

The chain employs TRBV29-1 and TRBJ2-1; 9 bases line up with TRBD1. The CDR3 is made up of 13 amino acids. CDR1 is SQVTM and CDR2 is ANQGSEA in the germline V gene. V lost 4 bases to trimming and J lost 2 bases; unmatched junction nucleotides: 0. The DNA for the CDR3 is TGCAGCGTTGGACAGGGGGCCTACAATGAGCAGTTCTTC. This translates into CSVGQGAYNEQFF.

The chain carries TRBV27 and TRBJ2-1, with no clear D. Germline V CDR1 and CDR2: MNHEY, SMNVEV (reference sequence). The CDR3 sequence is 12 residues long. Between the trimmed V and J ends, which lost 8 bases and 4 bases, there was a span of 9 bases. CDR3: CASVSVYNEQFF. In DNA, the CDR3 is TGTGCCAGCGTCAGCGTTTACAATGAGCAGTTCTTC.

The chain couples TRBV10-3 to TRBJ2-7, with D perhaps assigned TRBD1 or TRBD2 (5 bases each). Trimming removed 10 bases at V and 2 bases at J, with 18 bases between. The germline V gene has CDR1 ENHRY and CDR2 SYGVKD. The CDR3 sequence is 14 residues long. The CDR3 bases are TGTGCCACTGGACGGACTGACAGAACCTACGAGCAGTACTTC. Its protein product is CATGRTDRTYEQYF.

The chain links TRBV29-1 to TRBJ2-2; the D is unclear. The CDR3 extends over 14 amino acids. With 1 base removed from V and 3 bases from J, the gap between germline ends came to 9 bases. Germline CDR1 reads SQVTM; CDR2 reads ANQGSEA. Here the CDR3 DNA reads TGCAGCGTTGAAGCAGACCCAGACACCGGGGAGCTGTTTTTT. Translated: CSVEADPDTGELFF.

The rearrangement joins TRBV2 to TRBJ2-3; 7 nucleotides line up with TRBD2. V trimming: 7 bases; J trimming: 6 bases; junction bases outside the gene matches: 13. CDR1 is SNHLY, CDR2 FYNNEI, per germline. This CDR3 spans 15 amino acids. The chain's CDR3 is CASNGLDFSPDTQYF. CDR3 in DNA: TGTGCCAGCAACGGACTAGACTTTAGCCCCGATACGCAGTATTTT.

V and J are TRBV30 and TRBJ2-7; D not resolved. This CDR3 region has 13 residues. CDR1 is GTSNPN and CDR2 is SVGIG in the germline V gene (reference sequence). The germline V and J ends were trimmed by 1 base and 0 bases, with 7 bases remaining between them. The CDR3 protein is CAWSEGYSYEQYF. The CDR3 bases are TGTGCCTGGAGTGAGGGCTACTCCTACGAGCAGTACTTC.